The clone carrying this T cell receptor beta chain was found once. The antigen remains unidentified. V dropped 1 base and J dropped 2 bases, with 10 bases sitting between them. This CDR3 region has 15 residues. The germline gives CDR1 LGHDT, CDR2 YNNKEL (reference sequence). TCRdb recomputed calls from the reads with MiXCR, one row per CDR3 protein. This table holds approximately 910,000 distinct CDR3 sequences, roughly 31% found once. This sample was included in a study of T cell repertoires in cytomegalovirus infection. For the study at large: Peptides in the study included HLA-C-restricted and HLA-B-restricted CMV epitopes. Signatures in public TCR beta sequences pointed to both CMV infection and matching HLA type. Study findings and constraints: Cumulative frequency of public TCR beta families picked out carriers of CMV plus the relevant HLA. Ex vivo, HLA-C-restricted CMV-specific TCR beta clonotypes prevailed over the rest of the response.

The specimen was cultured CD8+ T cells from PBMCs, collected from culture after CMV antigen stimulation. This receptor was identified in a human donor in good health (CMV status not recorded). Some clones in this sample may be carry-over from other donors' samples. The rearrangement joins TRBV3-1 to TRBJ2-3; D gene uncertain. As DNA, the CDR3 is TGTGCCAGCAGCCAAGGCGATTCGTCCACAGATACGCAGTATTTT. Protein product: CASSQGDSSTDTQYF.